The clone carrying this T cell receptor (beta chain) occurred many times. Its specificity is unknown. The sample belongs to a study of T cells after yellow fever vaccination. Study in general: Any fraction with a low cell number was prepared using SMART-Seq v4 Ultra Low Input.

The V gene lost 4 bases and the J gene lost 4 bases, with 13 bases spanning the gap. The CDR3 covers 14 residues. Germline V gives CDR1 WSHSY, CDR2 SAAADI. Overall study results and limits: A weaker secondary response peaked on day 5, the primary on day 15.

Making TCR cDNA involved 5'RACE template switching, which added UMIs and a universal primer site. TCRdb used MiXCR to reprocess the 5' RACE reads, holding one entry per CDR3 protein. The data contain more than 200,000 distinct CDR3 sequences, approximately 3.5% of them singletons. The rearrangement joins TRBV10-2 to TRBJ1-1, with D uncertain. The input for sequencing was PBMCs, taken 15 days after the yellow fever booster vaccination. The clonotype originates from a man aged 18 to 29 who received the YFV17D yellow fever vaccine. The CDR3, as DNA: TGCGCCAGCAGTGCTCGAAACCCGGGCACTGAAGCTTTCTTT. The encoded protein is CASSARNPGTEAFF.